This T cell receptor beta chain was recovered during a study of T cell changes during pregnancy in multiple sclerosis. Clones were read by immunoSEQ multiplex PCR, and TCRdb kept only the in-frame ones, dropping some. The data hold some 99,000 clones, with about 91% observed a single time. Between the trimmed V and J ends, which lost 2 bases and 1 base, there was a span of 8 bases. CDR3 length: 14 residues. CDR1 and CDR2 (germline): MNHNY, SVGAGI (reference sequence). The chain combines TRBV6-6 with TRBJ2-5; D gene ambiguous. The TCR originated in a female donor in good health, enrolled as a control in a pregnancy study. The sample consisted of peripheral blood, taken after pregnancy. The CDR3 DNA is TGTGCCAGCAGTTACGGGCAGATCCAAGAGACCCAGTACTTC. It specifies CASSYGQIQETQYF.